Following are 9 T cell receptor beta chains from one sample sequenced in a study of blood T cell repertoires in COVID-19 (TCRdb year 2020). Library prep was done by the immunoSEQ multiplex PCR assay. TCRdb took over this immuneACCESS table, retaining in-frame rearrangements with V and J assigned. Such tables are incomplete; in checked studies, under half of the missing clones stem from an unresolved V gene, and the remainder is unexplained. This sample lists more than 80,000 clones; 75% to 90% were detected once. Over 8.5% of the sample rests with the top ten. Sequenced sample: peripheral blood. The receptors here all came from an elderly man with acute or convalescent COVID-19.

The chain carries TRBV9 and TRBJ1-5; 7 bases line up with TRBD1. Germline-derived CDR1 and CDR2 are SGDLS and YYNGEE. V gave up 2 bases and J gave up 9 bases; unmatched junction bases: 8. The CDR3 is 14 residues long. The CDR3 loop reads CASSVGLQGWPQHF. The CDR3 nucleotides are TGTGCCAGCAGCGTGGGGCTACAGGGGTGGCCCCAGCATTTT.

The gene calls are TRBV24-1 and TRBJ1-4; unclear D gene. V lost 5 bases, J lost 1 base, and 4 bases lay in between. This CDR3 is built from 13 residues. Germline V gene sequence: CDR1 KGHDR, CDR2 SFDVKD. The chain's CDR3 is CATSGRTNEKLFF. Written as DNA, the CDR3 is TGTGCCACCAGTGGGAGAACTAATGAAAAACTGTTTTTT.

The chain links TRBV28 to TRBJ2-7; 8 bases match TRBD2. The CDR3 totals 15 residues. From germline, CDR1 is MDHEN and CDR2 SYDVKM. V shed 5 bases and J 3 bases; nucleotides not matched to a gene: 9. This CDR3 reads CASSPFGREDYEQYF. The CDR3, as DNA: TGTGCCAGCAGTCCATTCGGGCGGGAGGACTACGAGCAGTACTTC.

The V call is TRBV11-2, the J call TRBJ1-2; 7 bases agree with TRBD1. The CDR3 sequence is 12 residues long. J lost 5 bases, V lost 5 bases, and 2 bases had no gene match. Looked up from germline, CDR1 is SGHAT and CDR2 is FQNNGV. The CDR3 loop is CASSQGEYGYTF. In nucleotides, the CDR3 is TGTGCCAGCAGCCAGGGGGAGTATGGCTACACCTTC.

CDR3 coding DNA: TGTGCCAGCAGTCGGGACACGGCGGGCGGGGAGCTGTTTTTT. Protein: CASSRDTAGGELFF. J is TRBJ2-2 and V is TRBV3-1 (or the pseudogene TRBV3-2); D might be TRBD1 (6 bases). Trimming took 6 bases from V and 7 from J, leaving 15 bases between them. The CDR3 is 14 amino acids. The germline CDR1 and CDR2 sequences are LGHDT and YNNKEL (reference sequence).

This chain joins TRBV5-6 and TRBJ2-2, with 10 bases identical to TRBD2. The germline CDR1 and CDR2 sequences are SGHDT and YYEEEE. V dropped 2 bases and J dropped 3; count of bases not matched to a gene: 1. This CDR3 has 15 amino acids. The CDR3 sequence: CASSFGLADTGELFF. CDR3 DNA: TGTGCCAGCAGCTTCGGACTAGCGGACACCGGGGAGCTGTTTTTT.

The rearrangement joins TRBV9 to TRBJ2-7; D is possibly TRBD2 (6 bases). Germline V gene sequence: CDR1 SGDLS, CDR2 YYNGEE. Deletions cut 0 bases from V and 1 base from J, with 11 bases between. This CDR3 contains 15 residues. The CDR3 region is CASSVEGSGSYEQYF. As DNA, the CDR3 is TGTGCCAGCAGCGTAGAGGGTAGCGGTTCCTACGAGCAGTACTTC.

The rearrangement uses TRBV5-6 and TRBJ2-5; the match to TRBD1 covers 7 bases. The junction had 14 bases not matched to a gene; V was cut back by 4 bases and J by 5 bases. This CDR3 is 16 amino acids long. CDR1 and CDR2 from the germline V gene are SGHDT and YYEEEE. CDR3 nucleotides: TGTGCCAGCAGCCCACCCGACAAGGGGGCGGGTGAGACCCAGTACTTC. Its protein is CASSPPDKGAGETQYF.

V is TRBV18 and J is TRBJ2-1, with 15 bases aligning to TRBD2. The V gene's germline CDR1 is KGHSH and CDR2 LQKENI. V dropped 2 bases and J dropped 10; count of bases not matched to a gene: 12. CDR3 length equals 18 residues. The CDR3 sequence: CASSPVHLRTSGRGEQFF. As DNA, the CDR3 is TGTGCCAGCTCACCAGTTCATTTGAGGACTAGCGGGAGGGGCGAGCAGTTCTTC.